These 22 T cell receptor beta chains came from one sample sequenced in a study of response to subunit inactivated influenza vaccine. MiXCR, run by TCRdb on the RT-PCR reads, gives a single entry per CDR3 protein. In the table there are 650,000 to 700,000 distinct CDR3 sequences, 15% to 18% of which are singletons. This specimen consisted of PBMCs from blood, obtained 11 to 12 days after vaccination. Receptors were obtained from a man aged 50-60 years who received an inactivated influenza vaccine.

This chain uses TRBV9 with TRBJ2-1; possibly TRBD2 for D (6 bases). CDR3 length: 14 amino acids. Germline V gene data show CDR1 as SGDLS and CDR2 as YYNGEE. Deletions cut 0 bases from V and 9 bases from J, with 13 bases between. CDR3 amino acids: CASSVVPLGGEQFF. For the CDR3, the DNA is TGTGCCAGCAGCGTAGTTCCTCTCGGGGGTGAGCAGTTCTTC.

V usage is TRBV20-1 and J usage is TRBJ2-7; D call uncertain. V gave up 1 base and J gave up 0 bases, with 13 bases separating them. This CDR3 has 15 amino acids. Germline V gene lookup returns CDR1 DFQATT and CDR2 SNEGSKA (reference sequence). The CDR3 region has the DNA TGCAGTGCTAGAGGGTCCGGCCCCAGCTCCTACGAGCAGTACTTC. Translation: CSARGSGPSSYEQYF.

V usage is TRBV6-2 or TRBV6-3 and J usage is TRBJ2-1; D tentatively reads TRBD1 or TRBD2 (5 bases each). Trimming removed 6 bases at V and 5 bases at J, with 14 bases between. The CDR3 has 14 amino acids. Germline CDR1 is MNHEY and CDR2 is SVGEGT. CDR3 sequence (DNA): TGTGCCAGCAGAACCGGGAAAGGGGACAATGAGCAGTTCTTC. This translates into CASRTGKGDNEQFF.

In this sample, this clonotype turned up a few times. In nucleotides, the CDR3 is TGCGCCAGCAGCCGCCCGACAGGGGGGACCTACGAGCAGTACTTC. Its translation: CASSRPTGGTYEQYF. The chain joins TRBV4-1 to TRBJ2-7; 9 positions match TRBD1. The V gene end was trimmed by 4 bases and the J gene end by 2 bases; junction bases not matched to a gene: 6. CDR1 is MGHRA, CDR2 YSYEKL, per germline. This CDR3 has 15 residues.

This chain links TRBV6-1 with TRBJ1-1; TRBD1 might be the D (6 bases). CDR1 is MNHNS, CDR2 SASEGT, per germline. Trimming removed 6 bases from V and 6 bases from J, with 17 bases in between. The CDR3 spans 14 residues. Here the CDR3 reads CASRSGQFTAEAFF. CDR3 DNA: TGTGCCAGCAGGTCCGGACAGTTCACGGCTGAAGCTTTCTTT.

This chain joins TRBV20-1 and TRBJ1-5; D gene unclear. V dropped 6 bases and J dropped 2 bases, with 8 bases sitting between them. The CDR3 loop spans 12 amino acids. Per germline, CDR1 DFQATT and CDR2 SNEGSKA (reference sequence). CDR3 loop: CSAWAGNQPQHF. The CDR3 nucleotides read TGCAGTGCCTGGGCGGGCAATCAGCCCCAGCATTTT.

As regards this clonotype: An end of the junction does not agree with germline; a read error may underlie this. The genes are TRBV6-2 or TRBV6-3 and TRBJ1-5; weak D call: TRBD1 (5 bases). The CDR3 extends over 14 amino acids. Germline CDR1 MNHEY, CDR2 SVGEGT. CDR3 nucleotide sequence: TGTGCTAGCAGTTCAGGACACCGCAATCAGCCCCAGCATTTT. Protein: CASSSGHRNQPQHF.

The CDR3 region is CASNLRQGDNSPLHF. CDR3 DNA: TGTGCCAGCAACCTCAGACAGGGGGATAATTCACCCCTCCACTTT. The J gene is TRBJ1-6, the V gene TRBV12-3 or TRBV12-4; 9 nucleotides line up with TRBD1. This CDR3 is built from 15 residues. V dropped 7 bases and J dropped 5; count of bases not matched to a gene: 6.

The J gene is TRBJ2-5, the V gene TRBV2; no reliable D call. The ends were cut back, 5 bases at V and 4 bases at J, with 17 bases in the middle. This CDR3 region has 15 residues. The V gene's germline CDR1 is SNHLY and CDR2 FYNNEI. In nucleotides, the CDR3 is TGTGCCAGCAGTAGCCAGGACCTATCAGTAGAGACCCAGTACTTC. The encoded protein is CASSSQDLSVETQYF.

The chain links TRBV7-2 to TRBJ2-3; 8 bases are shared with TRBD2. Unmatched junction bases numbered 7, after V lost 4 bases and J lost 4 bases. Germline V gene sequence: CDR1 SGHTA, CDR2 FQGNSA. There are 15 residues in the CDR3. The CDR3 sequence: CASSSGLARPDTQYF. CDR3 DNA sequence: TGTGCCAGCAGCTCCGGACTAGCTAGGCCAGATACGCAGTATTTT. The whole variable domain, remainder taken from reference TRBV7-2 and TRBJ2-3, is GAGVSQSPSNKVTEKGKDVELRCDPISGHTALYWYRQSLGQGLEFLIYFQGNSAPDKSGLPSDRFSAERTGGSVSTLTIQRTQQEDSAVYLCASSSGLARPDTQYFGPGTRLTVL.

This clonotype was found a few times. The gene calls are TRBV6-1 and TRBJ2-1; 7 bases are a match to TRBD1. The CDR3 covers 15 residues. V dropped 6 bases and J dropped 2; count of bases not matched to a gene: 7. CDR1 and CDR2 (germline): MNHNS, SASEGT. CDR3 nucleotide sequence: TGTGCCAGCAGGGACAACAGGGGAACCTACAATGAGCAGTTCTTC. Translation gives CASRDNRGTYNEQFF.

The chain joins TRBV20-1 to TRBJ2-7; TRBD1 might be the D (6 bases). CDR1 and CDR2 from the germline V gene are DFQATT and SNEGSKA (reference sequence). The CDR3 consists of 14 residues. With 0 bases removed from V and 4 bases from J, the gap between germline ends came to 13 bases. The CDR3: CSARDSDRMYEQYF. The CDR3 DNA sequence: TGCAGTGCTAGAGATAGTGACAGGATGTACGAGCAGTACTTC.

The chain couples TRBV2 to TRBJ2-5; perhaps TRBD1 as D (5 bases). Germline V gene sequence: CDR1 SNHLY, CDR2 FYNNEI. CDR3 length: 15 amino acids. Between the trimmed V and J ends, which lost 3 bases and 4 bases, there was a span of 15 bases. CDR3 residues: CASSDSTDILETQYF. The CDR3 DNA reads TGTGCCAGCAGTGATTCTACGGACATATTAGAGACCCAGTACTTC.

There are a few counts of this clonotype. This chain connects TRBV6-1 to TRBJ2-5, with 12 nucleotides matching TRBD2. CDR3 length: 15 residues. V lost 5 bases and J lost 3; bases outside the gene matches: 4. Germline V lookup: CDR1 MNHNS, CDR2 SASEGT. The CDR3 sequence: CASSSSSGGEETQYF. CDR3 DNA: TGTGCCAGCAGTAGTTCTAGCGGGGGGGAAGAGACCCAGTACTTC.

The V call is TRBV20-1, the J call TRBJ1-1; no clear D gene. This CDR3 is 12 amino acids long. Trimming removed 3 bases from V and 7 bases from J, with 12 bases in between. Per germline, CDR1 DFQATT and CDR2 SNEGSKA (reference sequence). CDR3 nucleotides: TGCAGTGCTAGGTCACCAGTTGTTGAAGCTTTCTTT. It specifies CSARSPVVEAFF.

In this sample, this clonotype turned up a few times. The gene calls are TRBV4-1 and TRBJ1-5; tentative D call: TRBD1 (6 bases). The CDR3 consists of 17 residues. CDR1 is MGHRA, CDR2 YSYEKL, per germline. V was clipped by 0 bases and J by 0 bases, with 12 bases between them. The CDR3 reads CASSQERDTYSNQPQHF. The DNA of the CDR3 is TGCGCCAGCAGCCAAGAACGGGACACCTATAGCAATCAGCCCCAGCATTTT.

The chain carries TRBV20-1 and TRBJ2-7, with D possibly being TRBD1 (6 bases). Germline CDR1 is DFQATT and CDR2 is SNEGSKA (reference sequence). Between the trimmed V and J ends, which lost 6 bases and 4 bases, there was a span of 10 bases. CDR3 length: 11 amino acids. Here the CDR3 reads CSAQGLYEQYF. CDR3 nucleotide sequence: TGCAGTGCCCAGGGGTTGTACGAGCAGTACTTC.

This clonotype has ten or more counts. The rearrangement links TRBV7-3 to TRBJ2-1; D is unclear. V dropped 5 bases and J dropped 6 bases, with 11 bases sitting between them. Germline V gene sequence: CDR1 SGHTA, CDR2 FQGTGA. The CDR3 contains 13 residues. CDR3 amino acids: CASSPKGINEQFF. CDR3 sequence (DNA): TGTGCCAGCAGCCCCAAGGGAATCAATGAGCAGTTCTTC.

This clonotype has at least ten counts. V and J are TRBV4-2 and TRBJ2-2; D is ambiguous. The CDR3 length is 13 residues. Trimming stripped 0 bases from V and 7 bases from J, with 6 bases between. CDR1 and CDR2 from the germline V gene are LGHNA and YNFKEQ. CDR3 in amino acids: CASSQDLGGELFF. The CDR3 coding sequence is TGTGCCAGCAGCCAAGATCTGGGCGGGGAGCTGTTTTTT.

Only a few counts were recorded for this clonotype. The chain recombines TRBV3-1 with TRBJ1-1, with D uncertain. Trimming took off 4 bases at V and 3 bases at J, with 12 bases between the two ends. CDR3 length equals 14 residues. CDR1 and CDR2 from the germline V gene are LGHDT and YNNKEL (reference sequence). This CDR3 reads CASSPGIRDTEAFF. CDR3 DNA sequence: TGTGCCAGCAGCCCGGGGATTCGTGACACTGAAGCTTTCTTT.

This clonotype has just a few counts. The gene calls are TRBV6-1 and TRBJ1-6, with TRBD1 matching over 8 bases. The CDR3 loop spans 15 amino acids. V lost 6 bases, J lost 3 bases, and 4 bases stayed unmatched. In germline, CDR1 is MNHNS, CDR2 SASEGT. The CDR3 region has the DNA TGTGCCAGCAGACCGGGACAGGACTATAATTCACCCCTCCACTTT. It translates to CASRPGQDYNSPLHF.

This clonotype was detected many times. The chain joins TRBV29-1 to TRBJ2-1; 7 bases match TRBD1. This CDR3 spans 13 amino acids. Germline V CDR1 and CDR2: SQVTM, ANQGSEA. V lost 5 bases to trimming and J lost 0 bases; unmatched junction nucleotides: 1. The chain's CDR3 is CSVQGDSYNEQFF. CDR3 sequence (DNA): TGCAGCGTTCAGGGGGACTCCTACAATGAGCAGTTCTTC.